This is a list of T cell receptor beta chains from one sample in a study of blood T cells in healthy people across ages. TCRdb re-derived calls from the 5' RACE reads in MiXCR, one entry per CDR3 protein. The data contain about 1.6 million distinct CDR3 sequences, around 35% of them seen just once; the ten biggest clones take up roughly 12%. Sequencing was carried out using blood. The source of these receptors is a woman in her twenties or thirties in good health. CDR3s include the opening cysteine and the closing phenylalanine or tryptophan. D genes are given only for firm matches. Clone size is stated in some rows and not others, as once, few, many or a class when expanded.

d_gene,abundance,j_gene,len,v_gene,CDR3nt,CDR3aa
-,-,TRBJ2-1,16,TRBV15,TGTGCCACCAGCAAATCACAGGGTAGCTCCTACAATGAGCAGTTCTTC,CATSKSQGSSYNEQFF
-,-,TRBJ2-1,13,TRBV9,TGTGCCAGCAGCGTAGACGGCGGAAGCGAGCAGTTCTTC,CASSVDGGSEQFF
TRBD1,-,TRBJ2-5,15,TRBV11-2,TGTACCAGCAGCTTTAGGACAGGGGGTCGAGAGACCCAGTACTTC,CTSSFRTGGRETQYF
TRBD2,-,TRBJ2-1,18,TRBV4-1,TGCGCCAGCAGCCCTGGGTCGAGGCGGGAGGTTTCCTACAATGAGCAGTTCTTC,CASSPGSRREVSYNEQFF
-,-,TRBJ1-5,14,TRBV20-1,TGCAGTGCTAGCCCCACGAGGGGCGATCAGCCCCAGCATTTT,CSASPTRGDQPQHF
-,few,TRBJ2-1,14,TRBV24-1,TGTGCCACCACGGGCGGGACACAATCCAATGAGCAGTTCTTC,CATTGGTQSNEQFF
-,-,TRBJ2-1,13,TRBV5-1,TGCGCCGGCAGCGAAATGACGGACAATGAGCAGTTCTTC,CAGSEMTDNEQFF
TRBD1,-,TRBJ2-7,16,TRBV5-1,TGCGCCAGCGGACAGGGGACGAAGGGCTCCTACAATGAGCAGTACTTC,CASGQGTKGSYNEQYF
-,few,TRBJ1-2,13,TRBV5-1,TGCGCCAGCAGCAGGGGACTCCTGAGGGGCTACACCTTC,CASSRGLLRGYTF
-,few,TRBJ1-4,12,TRBV20-1,TGCAGTGCTAGAAACCAGAATGAAAAACTGTTTTTT,CSARNQNEKLFF
-,many,TRBJ1-2,14,TRBV4-2,TGTGCCAGCAGCCCCAACGGGGGTAACTATGGCTACACCTTC,CASSPNGGNYGYTF
TRBD1,-,TRBJ1-6,20,TRBV7-8,TGTGCCAGCAGCTCCGCAGGGGGCCTTCTTTCTAGCTCCTATAATTCACCCCTCCACTTT,CASSSAGGLLSSSYNSPLHF
-,many,TRBJ2-7,12,TRBV5-1,TGTGCCAGCAGGGGGGCCTCCTACGAGCAGTACTTC,CASRGASYEQYF
TRBD2,few,TRBJ2-7,14,TRBV2,TGTGCCAGCAACCCGCCGGGAGGGAATTACGAGCAGTACTTC,CASNPPGGNYEQYF
-,few,TRBJ2-7,14,TRBV20-1,TGCAGTGCTAGAGATAACGCAGGGGACTACGAGCAGTACTTC,CSARDNAGDYEQYF
TRBD2,-,TRBJ2-3,15,TRBV20-1,TGCAGTACCCTCTCCGGGACTAGAGTGACAGATACGCAGTATTTT,CSTLSGTRVTDTQYF
-,-,TRBJ1-1,15,TRBV27,TGTGCCAGCAGTTTATCGCCACCTATGAACACTGAAGCTTTCTTT,CASSLSPPMNTEAFF
-,few,TRBJ2-3,12,TRBV18,TGTGCCAGCTCACCGGTCATAGATACGCAGTATTTT,CASSPVIDTQYF
-,few,TRBJ2-6,20,TRBV7-2,TGTGCCAGCAGCTTAGTTGGTGGGGGCAGGGGAGCTCCTGGGGCCAACGTCCTGACTTTC,CASSLVGGGRGAPGANVLTF
TRBD2,few,TRBJ2-5,16,TRBV9,TGTGCCAGCAGCTCCATGGGGCCAGCGGGGCAAGAGACCCAGTACTTC,CASSSMGPAGQETQYF
-,-,TRBJ2-3,15,TRBV29-1,TGCAGCGTTGATGGCAGGGCAAATCCCGCAGATAGGCAGTATTTT,CSVDGRANPADRQYF
-,-,TRBJ2-3,14,TRBV20-1,TGCAGTGCTAGAGGCGGGAAAATCACAGATACGCAGTATTTT,CSARGGKITDTQYF
TRBD1,-,TRBJ1-5,15,TRBV28,TGTGCCAGCAGGTGGACAGGACGTAGGGATCAGCCCCAGCATTTT,CASRWTGRRDQPQHF
TRBD1,-,TRBJ2-1,16,TRBV7-9,TGTGCCAGCAGCGCCCGCCCCGGGACAGGGAACAATGAGCAGTTCTTC,CASSARPGTGNNEQFF
-,-,TRBJ2-7,15,TRBV20-1,TGCAGTGCTAGAGGACCTGGGGTTTATAAAGGGGAGCAGTACTTC,CSARGPGVYKGEQYF
TRBD2,few,TRBJ2-3,18,TRBV12-3/TRBV12-4,TGTGCCAGCAGAACACGACAGGGGACTAGCGACCTGGTAGATACGCAGTATTTT,CASRTRQGTSDLVDTQYF
-,few,TRBJ2-7,14,TRBV5-1,TGCGCCCCCAGAGGCGCAGTCGAACCCTACGAGCAGTACTTC,CAPRGAVEPYEQYF
TRBD1,-,TRBJ1-2,14,TRBV25-1,TGTGCCAGCGCCCGGACAGGGGGCGCCTATGGCTACACCTTC,CASARTGGAYGYTF
-,few,TRBJ2-7,15,TRBV7-3,TGTGCCAGCAGCGCCCCCCCCGGGAACGCCTACGAGCAGTACTTC,CASSAPPGNAYEQYF
-,-,TRBJ1-1,12,TRBV30,TGTGCCTGGAGTTCCCAGGGCAGGGGAGCTTTCTTT,CAWSSQGRGAFF
TRBD1,few,TRBJ2-5,17,TRBV5-1,TGCGCCAGCAGCATCCACAGGGGCTGGGCGCCACAAGAGGCCCAGTACTTC,CASSIHRGWAPQEAQYF
-,few,TRBJ2-5,15,TRBV6-5,TGTGCCAGCAGTTATGAGGCGGGGTCTTCAGAGACCCAGTACTTC,CASSYEAGSSETQYF
-,few,TRBJ1-2,14,TRBV12-3/TRBV12-4,-,CTSVGPGQGAGYTF
-,-,TRBJ2-3,13,TRBV12-3/TRBV12-4,TGTGCCAGCAGTTTTTGGAGTGCAGATACGCAGTATTTT,CASSFWSADTQYF
-,few,TRBJ1-1,15,TRBV4-1,TGCGCCAGCAGCCAACCCCCGGGGGGGAACACTGAAGCTTTCTTT,CASSQPPGGNTEAFF
TRBD1,few,TRBJ2-3,14,TRBV28,TGTGCCAGCAGTCCAAGACAGGGTACGTCCACGCAGTATTTT,CASSPRQGTSTQYF
TRBD1,-,TRBJ2-1,18,TRBV14,TGTGCCAGCAGACCAAGATATTCAGGACAGGGTATTAGAAATGAGCAGTTCTTC,CASRPRYSGQGIRNEQFF
-,few,TRBJ1-2,12,TRBV3-1,TGTGCCAGCGGAGAAGGGGGCTATGGCTACACCTTC,CASGEGGYGYTF
-,-,TRBJ1-1,14,TRBV7-9,TGTGCCAGCAGCCCAGGAAACAAGGCTACTGAAGCTTTCTTT,CASSPGNKATEAFF